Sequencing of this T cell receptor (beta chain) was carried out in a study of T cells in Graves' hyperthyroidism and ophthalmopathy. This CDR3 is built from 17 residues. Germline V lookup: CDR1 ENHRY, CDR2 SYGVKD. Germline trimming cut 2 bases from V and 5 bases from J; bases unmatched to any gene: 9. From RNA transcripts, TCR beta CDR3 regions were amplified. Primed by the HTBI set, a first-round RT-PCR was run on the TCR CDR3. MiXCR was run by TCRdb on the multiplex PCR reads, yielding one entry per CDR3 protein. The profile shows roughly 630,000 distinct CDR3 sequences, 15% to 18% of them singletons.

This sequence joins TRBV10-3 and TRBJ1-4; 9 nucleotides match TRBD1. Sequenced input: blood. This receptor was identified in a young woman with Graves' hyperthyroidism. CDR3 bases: TGTGCCATCAGTGAGAAAAGGACAGGGGCCTCGAATGAAAAACTGTTTTTT. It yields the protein CAISEKRTGASNEKLFF.